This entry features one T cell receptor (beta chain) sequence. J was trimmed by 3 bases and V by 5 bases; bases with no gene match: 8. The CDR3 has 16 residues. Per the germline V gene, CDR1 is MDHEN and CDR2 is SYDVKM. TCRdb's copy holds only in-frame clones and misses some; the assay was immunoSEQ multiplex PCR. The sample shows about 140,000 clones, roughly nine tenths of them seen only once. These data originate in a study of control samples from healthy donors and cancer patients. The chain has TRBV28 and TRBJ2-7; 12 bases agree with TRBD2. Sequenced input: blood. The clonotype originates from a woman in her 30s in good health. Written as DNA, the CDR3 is TGTGCCAGCAGTACTAGTGGACTAGCGGGGTTCTACGAGCAGTACTTC. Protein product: CASSTSGLAGFYEQYF.